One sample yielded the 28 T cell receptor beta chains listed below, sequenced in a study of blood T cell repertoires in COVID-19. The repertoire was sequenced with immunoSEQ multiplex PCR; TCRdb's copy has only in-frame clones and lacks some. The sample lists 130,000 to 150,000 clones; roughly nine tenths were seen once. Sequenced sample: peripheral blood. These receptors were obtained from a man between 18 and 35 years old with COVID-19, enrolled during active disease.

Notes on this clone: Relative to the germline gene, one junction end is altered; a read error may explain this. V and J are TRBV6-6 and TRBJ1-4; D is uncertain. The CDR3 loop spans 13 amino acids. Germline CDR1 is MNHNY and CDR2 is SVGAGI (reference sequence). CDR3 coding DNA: TGTGCCAGCAGTTACGGAGGAGGTGAAAAACTGCTTTTT. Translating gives CASSYGGGEKLLF.

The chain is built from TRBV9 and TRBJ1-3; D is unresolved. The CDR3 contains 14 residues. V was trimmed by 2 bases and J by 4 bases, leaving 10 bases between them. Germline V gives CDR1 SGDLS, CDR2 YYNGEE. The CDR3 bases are TGTGCCAGCAGCGTTGGAGGAGTAGGAAACACCATATATTTT. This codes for CASSVGGVGNTIYF. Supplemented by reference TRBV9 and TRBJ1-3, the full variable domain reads DSGVTQTPKHLITATGQRVTLRCSPRSGDLSVYWYQQSLDQGLQFLIQYYNGEERAKGNILERFSAQQFPDLHSELNLSSLELGDSALYFCASSVGGVGNTIYFGEGSWLTVV.

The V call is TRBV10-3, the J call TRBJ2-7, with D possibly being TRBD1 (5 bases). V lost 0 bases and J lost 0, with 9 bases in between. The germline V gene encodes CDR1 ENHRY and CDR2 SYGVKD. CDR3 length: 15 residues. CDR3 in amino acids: CAISESYRSSYEQYF. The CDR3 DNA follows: TGTGCCATCAGTGAGTCTTACAGGAGCTCCTACGAGCAGTACTTC.

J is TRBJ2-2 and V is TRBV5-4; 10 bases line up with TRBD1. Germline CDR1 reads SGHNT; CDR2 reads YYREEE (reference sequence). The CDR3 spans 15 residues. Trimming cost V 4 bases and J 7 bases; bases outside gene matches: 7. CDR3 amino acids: CASSKTGTGDGELFF. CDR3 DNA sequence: TGTGCCAGCAGCAAGACCGGGACAGGGGACGGGGAGCTGTTTTTT.

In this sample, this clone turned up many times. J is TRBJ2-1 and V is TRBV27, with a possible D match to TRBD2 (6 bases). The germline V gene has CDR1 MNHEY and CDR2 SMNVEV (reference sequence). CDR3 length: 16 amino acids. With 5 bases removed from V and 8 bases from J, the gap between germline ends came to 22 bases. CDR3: CASSGRRGGGSHEQFF. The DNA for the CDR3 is TGTGCCAGCAGTGGACGGCGGGGCGGAGGTTCGCATGAGCAGTTCTTC.

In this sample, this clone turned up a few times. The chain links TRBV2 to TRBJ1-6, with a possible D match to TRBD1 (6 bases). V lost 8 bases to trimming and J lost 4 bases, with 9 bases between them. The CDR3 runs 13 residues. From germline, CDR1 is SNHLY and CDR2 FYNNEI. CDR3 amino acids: CASQTGYNSPLHF. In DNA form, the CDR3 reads TGTGCCAGCCAAACAGGGTATAATTCACCCCTCCACTTT. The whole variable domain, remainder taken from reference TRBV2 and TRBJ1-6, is EPEVTQTPSHQVTQMGQEVILRCVPISNHLYFYWYRQILGQKVEFLVSFYNNEISEKSEIFDDQFSVERPDGSNFTLKIRSTKLEDSAMYFCASQTGYNSPLHFGNGTRLTVT.

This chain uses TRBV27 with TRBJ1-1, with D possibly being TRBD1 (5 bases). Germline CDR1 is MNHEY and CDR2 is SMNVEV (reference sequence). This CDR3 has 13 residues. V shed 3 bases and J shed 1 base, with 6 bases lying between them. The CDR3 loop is CASSFTGNTEAFF. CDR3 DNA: TGTGCCAGCAGTTTCACAGGGAACACTGAAGCTTTCTTT.

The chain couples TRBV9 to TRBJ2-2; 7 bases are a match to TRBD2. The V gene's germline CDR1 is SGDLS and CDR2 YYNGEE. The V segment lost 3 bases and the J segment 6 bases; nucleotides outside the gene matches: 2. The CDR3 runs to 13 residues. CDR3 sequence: CASSAGRPGELFF. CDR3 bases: TGTGCCAGCAGCGCCGGGAGGCCCGGGGAGCTGTTTTTT.

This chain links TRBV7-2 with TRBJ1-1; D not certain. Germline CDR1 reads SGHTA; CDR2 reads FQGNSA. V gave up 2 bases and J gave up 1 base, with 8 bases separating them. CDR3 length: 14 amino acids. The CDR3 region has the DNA TGTGCCAGCAGCTTATATTCCTCGAACACTGAAGCTTTCTTT. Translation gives CASSLYSSNTEAFF.

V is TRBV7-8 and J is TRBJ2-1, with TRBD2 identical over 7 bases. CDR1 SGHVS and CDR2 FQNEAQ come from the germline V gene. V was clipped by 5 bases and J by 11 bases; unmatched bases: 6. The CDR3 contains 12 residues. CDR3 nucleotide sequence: TGTGCCAGCAGCCCGTCTAGCGGTAAGCAGTTCTTC. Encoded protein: CASSPSSGKQFF.

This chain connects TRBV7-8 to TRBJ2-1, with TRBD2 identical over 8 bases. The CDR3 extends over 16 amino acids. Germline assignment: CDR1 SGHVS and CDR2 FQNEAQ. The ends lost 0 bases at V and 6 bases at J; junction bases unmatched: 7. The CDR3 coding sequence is TGTGCCAGCAGCTTAGCAACGGGAGGGCCTGGCAATGAGCAGTTCTTC. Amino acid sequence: CASSLATGGPGNEQFF. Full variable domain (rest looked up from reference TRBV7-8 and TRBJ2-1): GAGVSQSPRYKVAKRGQDVALRCDPISGHVSLFWYQQALGQGPEFLTYFQNEAQLDKSGLPSDRFFAERPEGSVSTLKIQRTQQEDSAVYLCASSLATGGPGNEQFFGPGTRLTVL.

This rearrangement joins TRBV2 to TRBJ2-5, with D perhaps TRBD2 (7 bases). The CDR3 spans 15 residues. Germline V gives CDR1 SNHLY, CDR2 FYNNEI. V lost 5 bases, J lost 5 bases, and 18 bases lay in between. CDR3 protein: CASSSAQGGGETQYF. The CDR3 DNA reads TGTGCCAGCAGTTCAGCCCAGGGAGGGGGGGAGACCCAGTACTTC.

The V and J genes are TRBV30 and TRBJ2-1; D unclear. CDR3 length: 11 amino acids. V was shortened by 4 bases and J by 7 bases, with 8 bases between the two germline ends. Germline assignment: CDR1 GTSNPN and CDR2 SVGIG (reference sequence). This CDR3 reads CAWTVRNEQFF. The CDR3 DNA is TGTGCCTGGACAGTCAGGAATGAGCAGTTCTTC.

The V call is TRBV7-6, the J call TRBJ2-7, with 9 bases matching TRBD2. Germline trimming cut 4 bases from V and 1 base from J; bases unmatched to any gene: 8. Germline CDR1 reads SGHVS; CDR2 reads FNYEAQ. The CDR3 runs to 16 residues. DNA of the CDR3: TGTGCCAGCAGCTCAGAAGCTAGCGGGATGTCCTACGAGCAGTACTTC. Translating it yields CASSSEASGMSYEQYF.

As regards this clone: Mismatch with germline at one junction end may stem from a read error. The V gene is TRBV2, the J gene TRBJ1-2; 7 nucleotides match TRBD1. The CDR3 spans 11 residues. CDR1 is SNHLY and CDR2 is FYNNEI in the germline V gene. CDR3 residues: CASRDRPSPNF. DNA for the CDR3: TGTGCCAGCAGGGACAGGCCTTCCCCAAACTTC.

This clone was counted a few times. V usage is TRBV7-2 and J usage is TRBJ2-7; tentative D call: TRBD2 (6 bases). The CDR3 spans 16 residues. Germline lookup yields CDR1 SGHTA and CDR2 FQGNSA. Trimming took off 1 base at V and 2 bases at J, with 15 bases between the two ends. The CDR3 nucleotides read TGTGCCAGCAGCTTAGGGGTGTCGGGACTCGCCTACGAGCAGTACTTC. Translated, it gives CASSLGVSGLAYEQYF. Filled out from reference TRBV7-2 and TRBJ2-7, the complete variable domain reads GAGVSQSPSNKVTEKGKDVELRCDPISGHTALYWYRQSLGQGLEFLIYFQGNSAPDKSGLPSDRFSAERTGGSVSTLTIQRTQQEDSAVYLCASSLGVSGLAYEQYFGPGTRLTVT.

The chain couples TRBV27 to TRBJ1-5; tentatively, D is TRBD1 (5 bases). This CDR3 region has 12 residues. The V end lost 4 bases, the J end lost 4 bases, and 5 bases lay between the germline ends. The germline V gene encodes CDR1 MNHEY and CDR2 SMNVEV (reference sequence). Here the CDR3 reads CASSSGNQPQHF. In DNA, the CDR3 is TGTGCCAGCAGTTCAGGGAATCAGCCCCAGCATTTT.

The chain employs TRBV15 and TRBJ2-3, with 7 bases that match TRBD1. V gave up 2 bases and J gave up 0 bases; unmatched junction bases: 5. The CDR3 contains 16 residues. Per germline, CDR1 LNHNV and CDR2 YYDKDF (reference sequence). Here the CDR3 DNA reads TGTGCCACCAGCAGACCACCGGGACAGAGCACAGATACGCAGTATTTT. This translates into CATSRPPGQSTDTQYF. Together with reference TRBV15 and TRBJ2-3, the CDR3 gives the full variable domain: DAMVIQNPRYQVTQFGKPVTLSCSQTLNHNVMYWYQQKSSQAPKLLFHYYDKDFNNEADTPDNFQSRRPNTSFCFLDIRSPGLGDTAMYLCATSRPPGQSTDTQYFGPGTRLTVL.

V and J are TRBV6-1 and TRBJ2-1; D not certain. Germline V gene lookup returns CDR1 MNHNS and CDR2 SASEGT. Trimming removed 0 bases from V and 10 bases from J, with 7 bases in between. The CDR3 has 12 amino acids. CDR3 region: CASSEAQREQFF. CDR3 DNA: TGTGCCAGCAGTGAAGCGCAGCGAGAGCAGTTCTTC.

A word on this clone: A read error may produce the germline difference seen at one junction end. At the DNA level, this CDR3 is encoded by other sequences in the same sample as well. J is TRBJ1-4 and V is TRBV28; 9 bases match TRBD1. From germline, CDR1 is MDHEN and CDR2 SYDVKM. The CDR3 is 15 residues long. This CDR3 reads CASSLNRGLYEKLLF. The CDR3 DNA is TGTGCCAGCAGTCTAAACAGGGGGCTTTATGAAAAACTGCTTTTT.

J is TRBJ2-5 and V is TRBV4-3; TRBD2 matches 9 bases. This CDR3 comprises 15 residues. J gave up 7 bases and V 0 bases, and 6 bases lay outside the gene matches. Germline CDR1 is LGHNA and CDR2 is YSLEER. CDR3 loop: CASSQDRGGGRTQYF. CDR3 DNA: TGCGCCAGCAGCCAAGATCGCGGGGGGGGTCGGACCCAGTACTTC.

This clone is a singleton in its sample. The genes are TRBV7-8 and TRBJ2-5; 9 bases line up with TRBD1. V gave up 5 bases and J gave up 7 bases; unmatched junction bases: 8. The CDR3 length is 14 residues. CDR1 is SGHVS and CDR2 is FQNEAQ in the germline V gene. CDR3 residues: CASSPRTGAATQYF. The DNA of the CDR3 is TGTGCCAGCAGCCCCCGGACAGGGGCCGCGACCCAGTACTTC.

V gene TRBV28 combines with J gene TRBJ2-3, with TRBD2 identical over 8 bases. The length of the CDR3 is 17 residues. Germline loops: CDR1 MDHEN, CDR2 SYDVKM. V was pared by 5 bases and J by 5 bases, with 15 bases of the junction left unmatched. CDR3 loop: CASSVTGKRENKDTQYF. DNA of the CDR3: TGTGCCAGCAGTGTTACAGGGAAGCGGGAGAATAAAGATACGCAGTATTTT.

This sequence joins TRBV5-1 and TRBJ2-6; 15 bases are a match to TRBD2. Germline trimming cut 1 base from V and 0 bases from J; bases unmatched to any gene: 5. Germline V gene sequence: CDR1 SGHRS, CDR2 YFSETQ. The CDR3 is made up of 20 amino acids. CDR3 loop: CASSLQGLAGGSSGANVLTF. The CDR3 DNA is TGCGCCAGCAGCTTGCAGGGACTAGCGGGGGGTTCCTCTGGGGCCAACGTCCTGACTTTC.

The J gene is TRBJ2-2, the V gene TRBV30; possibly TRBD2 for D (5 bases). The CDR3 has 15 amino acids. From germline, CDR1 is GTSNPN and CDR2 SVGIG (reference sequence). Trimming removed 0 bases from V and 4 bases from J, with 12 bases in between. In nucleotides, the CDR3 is TGTGCCTGGAGTGTACTGTCTGCGGGCACCGGGGAGCTGTTTTTT. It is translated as CAWSVLSAGTGELFF.

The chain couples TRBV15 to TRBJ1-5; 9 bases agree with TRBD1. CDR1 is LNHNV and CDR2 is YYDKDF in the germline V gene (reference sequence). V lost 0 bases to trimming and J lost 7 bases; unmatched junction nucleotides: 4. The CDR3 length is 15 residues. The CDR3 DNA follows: TGTGCCACCAGCAGAGATCCGGGACAGGGACAGCCCCAGCATTTT. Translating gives CATSRDPGQGQPQHF.

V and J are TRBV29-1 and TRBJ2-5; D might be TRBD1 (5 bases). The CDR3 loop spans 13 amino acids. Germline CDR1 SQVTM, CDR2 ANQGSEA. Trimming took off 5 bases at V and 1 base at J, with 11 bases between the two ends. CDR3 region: CSVPHRTQETQYF. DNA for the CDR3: TGCAGCGTTCCCCACAGGACCCAAGAGACCCAGTACTTC.

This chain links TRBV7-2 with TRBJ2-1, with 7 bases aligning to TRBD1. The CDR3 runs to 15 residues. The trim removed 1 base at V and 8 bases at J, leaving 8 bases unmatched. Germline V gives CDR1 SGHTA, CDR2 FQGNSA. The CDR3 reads CASSLGYRGQDEQFF. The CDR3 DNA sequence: TGTGCCAGCAGCTTAGGCTACAGGGGCCAGGATGAGCAGTTCTTC.